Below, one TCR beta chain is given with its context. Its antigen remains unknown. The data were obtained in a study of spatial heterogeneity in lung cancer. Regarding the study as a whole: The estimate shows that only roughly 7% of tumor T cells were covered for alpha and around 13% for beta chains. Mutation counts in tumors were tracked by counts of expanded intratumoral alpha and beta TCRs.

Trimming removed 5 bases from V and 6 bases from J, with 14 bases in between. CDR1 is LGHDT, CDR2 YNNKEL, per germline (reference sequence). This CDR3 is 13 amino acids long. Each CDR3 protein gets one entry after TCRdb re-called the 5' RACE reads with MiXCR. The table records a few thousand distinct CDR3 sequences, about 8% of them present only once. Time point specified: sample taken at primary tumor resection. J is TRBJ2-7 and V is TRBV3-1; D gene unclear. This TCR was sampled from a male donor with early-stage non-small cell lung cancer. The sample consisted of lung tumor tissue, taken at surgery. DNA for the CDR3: TGTGCCAGCAGCTTTGAAGGAATTGGCGAGCAGTACTTC. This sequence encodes CASSFEGIGEQYF.